This entry concerns a single T cell receptor beta chain. What it binds is unknown. The data were produced by immunoSEQ multiplex PCR, yet TCRdb's version contains in-frame clones alone and is incomplete. This sample has roughly 680,000 clones, with approximately 72% found just once. This entry comes from a study of shared clonotypes between healthy human individuals. General observations from the study: Sampling covered blood only; tissue repertoires likely differ. It was anticipated that sequencing depth would influence how many clonotypes donors shared. Four donors showed sharing of approximately 5% of naive CD4 clonotypes.

V lost 5 bases, J lost 0 bases, and 14 bases lay in between. The CDR3 runs to 15 residues. The V gene's germline CDR1 is SGHAT and CDR2 FQNNGV. The sequence was collected from a woman aged 25 to 45 in good health. This sequence joins TRBV11-2 and TRBJ2-7; D perhaps matches TRBD2 (5 bases). Sequencing used memory CD4+ T cells sorted from blood. Subset of the sample: CD45RA-negative fraction. This CDR3 reads CASSPISGSSYEQYF. The CDR3 DNA sequence: TGTGCCAGCAGCCCCATTTCGGGAAGCTCCTACGAGCAGTACTTC.